Below, 27 T cell receptor beta chains from the same sample are listed, as sequenced in a study of T cell responses to AZD1222 COVID-19 vaccine. The protocol was immunoSEQ multiplex PCR, while the TCRdb copy is restricted to in-frame clones and leaves out a portion. The table records roughly 150,000 clones, 90% to 95% of them present only once. Sequenced material: peripheral blood, taken on day 0 of AZD1222 vaccination. Receptor source: an adult in good health.

The chain combines TRBV9 with TRBJ2-5; weak D call: TRBD2 (6 bases). Deletions cut 9 bases from V and 3 bases from J, with 21 bases between. The CDR3 consists of 15 residues. Per the germline V gene, CDR1 is SGDLS and CDR2 is YYNGEE. The DNA for the CDR3 is TGTGCCATGGGGGGATGCGAGGGACTTGAAGAGACCCAGTACTTC. Translation gives CAMGGCEGLEETQYF.

The rearrangement links TRBV2 to TRBJ1-5; TRBD1 is a possible D gene (5 bases). Germline assignment: CDR1 SNHLY and CDR2 FYNNEI. The CDR3 runs 14 residues. Between the trimmed V and J ends, which lost 7 bases and 5 bases, there was a span of 15 bases. The CDR3, as DNA: TGTGCCAGCAAAAGGGGCCCAGGAGATCAGCCCCAGCATTTT. Translated, it gives CASKRGPGDQPQHF.

The chain has TRBV28 and TRBJ1-5, with TRBD1 matching 7 bases. This CDR3 is 16 amino acids long. Germline values: CDR1 MDHEN, CDR2 SYDVKM. Unmatched junction bases numbered 7, after V lost 5 bases and J lost 0 bases. The CDR3 DNA follows: TGTGCCAGCAGTCGACTGGGGACAGATAGCAATCAGCCCCAGCATTTT. It is translated as CASSRLGTDSNQPQHF.

This clone was recorded a few times. The chain uses TRBV30 and TRBJ2-7, with TRBD2 matching 11 bases. CDR1 and CDR2 from the germline V gene are GTSNPN and SVGIG (reference sequence). This CDR3 comprises 15 residues. Trimming removed 3 bases from V and 6 bases from J; junction bases left unmatched: 10. The CDR3 nucleotides are TGTGCCTGGAGCCAAAAGGGACTAGCGGCCGCCGAGCAGTACTTC. Its protein product is CAWSQKGLAAAEQYF.

This clone is a singleton in its sample. The chain is built from TRBV7-2 and TRBJ2-1; D gene ambiguous. This CDR3 is built from 12 residues. CDR1 and CDR2 from the germline V gene are SGHTA and FQGNSA. V gave up 2 bases and J gave up 9 bases, with 8 bases separating them. This CDR3 is CASSLLWGEQFF. CDR3 nucleotide sequence: TGTGCCAGCAGCTTATTGTGGGGTGAGCAGTTCTTC.

The V gene is TRBV7-8, the J gene TRBJ1-5; D is uncertain. Germline V gene sequence: CDR1 SGHVS, CDR2 FQNEAQ. V lost 4 bases and J lost 3, with 13 bases in between. This CDR3 comprises 15 residues. CDR3 coding DNA: TGTGCCAGCAGCTCGCGTCGCCTATCCAATCAGCCCCAGCATTTT. This encodes CASSSRRLSNQPQHF. The entire variable domain, with the rest obtained from reference TRBV7-8 and TRBJ1-5, is as follows: GAGVSQSPRYKVAKRGQDVALRCDPISGHVSLFWYQQALGQGPEFLTYFQNEAQLDKSGLPSDRFFAERPEGSVSTLKIQRTQQEDSAVYLCASSSRRLSNQPQHFGDGTRLSIL.

CDR3 amino acids: CASSHPLGRDTGELFF. For the CDR3, the DNA is TGTGCCAGCAGCCACCCATTGGGTAGGGACACCGGGGAGCTGTTTTTT. V usage is TRBV7-9 and J usage is TRBJ2-2, with no clear D. This CDR3 contains 16 residues. The V gene lost 5 bases and the J gene lost 3 bases, with 16 bases spanning the gap. In germline, CDR1 is SEHNR, CDR2 FQNEAQ (reference sequence).

In this sample, this clone turned up a few times. The chain is built from TRBV6-5 and TRBJ2-7, with 10 bases lining up with TRBD1. The CDR3 spans 16 residues. Germline CDR1 reads MNHEY; CDR2 reads SVGAGI. After removal of 0 bases from V and 1 base from J, the junction contained 3 bases not matched to a gene. The DNA for the CDR3 is TGTGCCAGCAGTTACTCGGGGACAGGGGCTTCCTACGAGCAGTACTTC. Its protein product is CASSYSGTGASYEQYF.

V usage is TRBV3-1 (or the pseudogene TRBV3-2) and J usage is TRBJ1-5, with D uncertain. Trimming shortened V by 3 bases and J by 6 bases, and 6 bases separated the two germline ends. This CDR3 has 12 amino acids. Germline V gene data show CDR1 as LGHDT and CDR2 as YNNKEL (reference sequence). CDR3 nucleotide sequence: TGTGCCAGCAGCCACCCGGGTCAGCCCCAGCATTTT. As protein: CASSHPGQPQHF.

The genes are TRBV19 and TRBJ1-6, with 8 positions matching TRBD1. The CDR3 has 13 amino acids. CDR1 and CDR2 from the germline V gene are LNHDA and SQIVND (reference sequence). Trimming took 10 bases from V and 9 from J; bases not matched to a gene: 8. The CDR3 nucleotides are TGTGCCACACAGGGGGAATTTGGTTCACCCCTCCACTTT. It specifies CATQGEFGSPLHF.

V gene TRBV11-1 combines with J gene TRBJ2-7, with a possible D match to TRBD1 (5 bases). Per the germline V gene, CDR1 is SGHAT and CDR2 is FQDESV (reference sequence). This CDR3 has 15 amino acids. The V gene lost 1 base and the J gene lost 1 base, with 11 bases spanning the gap. This CDR3 is CASSLGIQGSYEQYF. The CDR3 nucleotides read TGTGCCAGCAGCTTAGGGATCCAGGGTTCCTACGAGCAGTACTTC.

This chain links TRBV6-5 with TRBJ1-1, with D maybe TRBD1 (5 bases). This CDR3 contains 14 residues. Germline V gene data show CDR1 as MNHEY and CDR2 as SVGAGI. Trimming took 6 bases from V and 11 from J, leaving 22 bases between them. This chain's CDR3 is CASSPGRQSAGAFF. DNA of the CDR3: TGTGCCAGCAGCCCGGGGCGGCAGTCCGCAGGTGCTTTCTTT.

The chain carries TRBV4-3 and TRBJ1-3; tentatively, D is TRBD1 (5 bases). This CDR3 region has 18 residues. The germline gives CDR1 LGHNA, CDR2 YSLEER. With 4 bases removed from V and 0 bases from J, the gap between germline ends came to 19 bases. This chain's CDR3 is CASSRTSTVTPSGNTIYF. Written as DNA, the CDR3 is TGCGCCAGCAGCCGAACCTCGACAGTTACCCCCTCTGGAAACACCATATATTTT.

The CDR3 reads CASSEAGTGINYGYTF. CDR3 coding DNA: TGTGCCAGCAGTGAAGCCGGGACAGGAATTAACTATGGCTACACCTTC. The V and J genes are TRBV6-1 and TRBJ1-2; TRBD1 agrees at 8 bases. The V gene end was trimmed by 0 bases and the J gene end by 1 base; junction bases not matched to a gene: 4. The CDR3 length is 16 residues. Germline V gives CDR1 MNHNS, CDR2 SASEGT.

CDR3 protein: CASTFGQSLSAQHF. In nucleotides, the CDR3 is TGTGCCAGCACATTCGGGCAGAGCTTATCAGCCCAGCATTTT. The rearrangement links TRBV28 to TRBJ1-5; D is unclear. The CDR3 extends over 14 amino acids. With 7 bases removed from V and 11 bases from J, the gap between germline ends came to 21 bases. The germline gives CDR1 MDHEN, CDR2 SYDVKM.

This clone was detected only a few times. The J gene is TRBJ1-2, the V gene TRBV3-1 (or the pseudogene TRBV3-2); D ambiguous. V gave up 2 bases and J gave up 3 bases, with 7 bases separating them. The CDR3 spans 13 residues. Germline CDR1 LGHDT, CDR2 YNNKEL (reference sequence). CDR3 sequence reads: CASSQYQDYGYTF. For the CDR3, the DNA is TGTGCCAGCAGCCAATATCAGGACTATGGCTACACCTTC.

The chain employs TRBV19 and TRBJ2-2; 9 bases match TRBD2. The junction had 2 bases not matched to a gene; V was cut back by 5 bases and J by 4 bases. The CDR3 totals 14 residues. CDR1 and CDR2 (germline): LNHDA, SQIVND (reference sequence). CDR3 loop: CASSVRGGTGELFF. In DNA, the CDR3 is TGTGCCAGTAGTGTGCGGGGGGGCACCGGGGAGCTGTTTTTT. The full variable domain, in which reference TRBV19 and TRBJ2-2 provide the parts outside the CDR3, is DGGITQSPKYLFRKEGQNVTLSCEQNLNHDAMYWYRQDPGQGLRLIYYSQIVNDFQKGDIAEGYSVSREKKESFPLTVTSAQKNPTAFYLCASSVRGGTGELFFGEGSRLTVL.

V and J are TRBV12-3 or TRBV12-4 and TRBJ2-1; D is possibly TRBD1 (6 bases). The CDR3 is made up of 13 amino acids. V was cut by 7 bases and J by 6 bases, with 13 bases left in between. In nucleotides, the CDR3 is TGTGCCAGCACTTCCGTACAGGGCAATGAGCAGTTCTTC. Translated, it gives CASTSVQGNEQFF.

V usage is TRBV19 and J usage is TRBJ1-1; D not resolved. CDR3 length: 11 amino acids. Germline CDR1 and CDR2: LNHDA and SQIVND (reference sequence). Trimming pared 7 bases from V and 6 bases from J, leaving 9 bases between. Here the CDR3 reads CASMEAAEAFF. The CDR3 DNA is TGTGCCAGTATGGAAGCCGCTGAAGCTTTCTTT.

This chain connects TRBV7-2 to TRBJ2-6; D gene ambiguous. The CDR3 is made up of 14 amino acids. The V end lost 6 bases, the J end lost 0 bases, and 6 bases lay between the germline ends. Per germline, CDR1 SGHTA and CDR2 FQGNSA. The CDR3 region has the DNA TGTGCCAGCAGTCGGTCCTCTGGGGCCAACGTCCTGACTTTC. As protein: CASSRSSGANVLTF.

The genes are TRBV27 and TRBJ2-7, with a tentative D call TRBD1 (6 bases). In germline, CDR1 is MNHEY, CDR2 SMNVEV (reference sequence). The CDR3 runs to 13 residues. V was cut by 2 bases and J by 3 bases, with 8 bases left in between. The CDR3 protein is CASSLEGVYEQYF. The CDR3 DNA reads TGTGCCAGCAGTTTAGAGGGGGTCTACGAGCAGTACTTC.

V and J are TRBV28 and TRBJ2-7, with 7 bases that match TRBD1. The CDR3 is 13 amino acids. Germline V gene data show CDR1 as MDHEN and CDR2 as SYDVKM. The V gene end was trimmed by 3 bases and the J gene end by 3 bases; junction bases not matched to a gene: 2. The CDR3 region is CASSLGQIYEQYF. The CDR3 nucleotides are TGTGCCAGCAGTTTGGGACAGATCTACGAGCAGTACTTC. Full variable domain (outside the CDR3, taken from reference TRBV28 and TRBJ2-7): DVKVTQSSRYLVKRTGEKVFLECVQDMDHENMFWYRQDPGLGLRLIYFSYDVKMKEKGDIPEGYSVSREKKERFSLILESASTNQTSMYLCASSLGQIYEQYFGPGTRLTVT.

The chain uses TRBV29-1 and TRBJ1-1, with TRBD1 as a possible D gene (6 bases). Germline V gives CDR1 SQVTM, CDR2 ANQGSEA. This CDR3 contains 14 residues. V gave up 3 bases and J gave up 5 bases, with 16 bases separating them. The CDR3 spells CSVEPTGSGTEAFF. CDR3 bases: TGCAGCGTTGAGCCGACAGGCTCTGGAACTGAAGCTTTCTTT. Based on the CDR3 plus reference TRBV29-1 and TRBJ1-1, the full variable domain is SAVISQKPSRDICQRGTSLTIQCQVDSQVTMMFWYRQQPGQSLTLIATANQGSEATYESGFVIDKFPISRPNLTFSTLTVSNMSPEDSSIYLCSVEPTGSGTEAFFGQGTRLTVV.

The rearrangement uses TRBV28 and TRBJ2-3; 9 bases align to TRBD1. Germline CDR1 and CDR2: MDHEN and SYDVKM. The CDR3 contains 16 residues. J was trimmed by 2 bases and V by 6 bases; bases with no gene match: 9. The CDR3 protein is CASSQTGTGFTDTQYF. For the CDR3, the DNA is TGTGCCAGCAGCCAAACCGGGACAGGGTTCACAGATACGCAGTATTTT.

The gene calls are TRBV29-1 and TRBJ2-5, with 11 bases aligning to TRBD2. The CDR3 runs to 18 residues. The ends lost 4 bases at V and 4 bases at J; junction bases unmatched: 17. The V gene's germline CDR1 is SQVTM and CDR2 ANQGSEA. The CDR3 DNA reads TGCAGCGTTGGGGGGGTTGGGTTGACTAGCGGGAAAGCAGAGACCCAGTACTTC. Translating gives CSVGGVGLTSGKAETQYF.

This clone occurred once. The chain uses TRBV9 and TRBJ1-3; TRBD1 might be the D (6 bases). CDR1 is SGDLS, CDR2 YYNGEE, per germline. The ends were cut back, 4 bases at V and 4 bases at J, with 15 bases in the middle. This CDR3 spans 15 amino acids. The CDR3 loop reads CASSLTGILGNTIYF. The CDR3 region has the DNA TGTGCCAGCAGCCTCACAGGGATTTTAGGAAACACCATATATTTT.

The chain uses TRBV4-2 and TRBJ2-2; D gene uncertain. The CDR3 covers 13 residues. V lost 0 bases, J lost 6 bases, and 5 bases lay in between. Per the germline V gene, CDR1 is LGHNA and CDR2 is YNFKEQ. The CDR3: CASSQDRPGELFF. The CDR3 DNA is TGTGCCAGCAGCCAAGATCGTCCCGGGGAGCTGTTTTTT.